This T cell receptor beta chain was profiled in a study of CD8 T cells in ankylosing spondylitis (dated by TCRdb to the late 2010s). The study in broad terms: To find TCR variants linked to disease, the study profiled T cell receptor beta repertoires in ankylosing spondylitis patients and healthy donors. The whole study cohort included over a hundred healthy donors and 25 ankylosing spondylitis patients. Peripheral blood samples were taken, and synovial fluid was additionally collected from ankylosing spondylitis patients.

What the work shows at the level of the full study, not this receptor alone: A CD8+ phenotype was shown by the disease-linked clones, which were found at relatively low frequencies in peripheral blood. A TCR beta motif of roughly 8 highly homologous amino acid variants appeared characteristic of blood from ankylosing spondylitis patients. Significant enrichment of the disease-linked clones was reported in matched synovial fluid samples from ankylosing spondylitis patients. Some motif variants were previously reported in synovial fluid and blood of reactive arthritis patients, suggesting common disease-initiation mechanisms.

TCRdb names Illumina HiSeq 2500 as the instrument used. Quantitative 5'-RACE with molecular barcodes was the method used to prepare the TCR beta libraries. The authors processed their data as follows. To identify disease-linked TCR variants, a new computational method was used, one built on a probabilistic model of VDJ rearrangement. TCRdb redid the processing of the public reads, applying fastp at Q25 and MiXCR, and retained in-frame beta chains. Rows are unified per CDR3 protein, each entry keeping the most common DNA and genes. The V and J calls reflect TCRdb's pipeline rather than the authors' work. For this sample the table gives about 220,000 distinct CDR3 sequences, of which about 7% were detected only once. The ten top clones hold about 14% of the sample. This clonotype was observed once. This receptor's antigen is unknown. No per-base quality is available; no much larger clone lies one base away. Resting on one read, the evidence is weak.

CDR1 MDHEN and CDR2 SYDVKM are derived from the germline V gene. V is reduced by 2 bases and J by 0 bases, leaving a spacing of 11 bases between them. Counted from cysteine to phenylalanine, this CDR3 has 16 amino acids. Just the 48-base CDR3 DNA is kept, in frame starting at base 1. The TCR was taken from a male donor with ankylosing spondylitis. Input material: blood, either unsorted or a sorted T cell fraction (not recorded which). The rearrangement joined TRBV28 to TRBJ1-3; the D gene is possibly TRBD1, with 5 bases matching. The CDR3 has the sequence CASSLRGFYSGNTIYF. The DNA sequence is as follows: TGTGCCAGCAGTTTACGGGGGTTCTACTCTGGAAACACCATATATTTT. The CDR3, completed at both ends by the reference TRBV28 and TRBJ1-3 genes, gives the full variable domain DVKVTQSSRYLVKRTGEKVFLECVQDMDHENMFWYRQDPGLGLRLIYFSYDVKMKEKGDIPEGYSVSREKKERFSLILESASTNQTSMYLCASSLRGFYSGNTIYFGEGSWLTVV.